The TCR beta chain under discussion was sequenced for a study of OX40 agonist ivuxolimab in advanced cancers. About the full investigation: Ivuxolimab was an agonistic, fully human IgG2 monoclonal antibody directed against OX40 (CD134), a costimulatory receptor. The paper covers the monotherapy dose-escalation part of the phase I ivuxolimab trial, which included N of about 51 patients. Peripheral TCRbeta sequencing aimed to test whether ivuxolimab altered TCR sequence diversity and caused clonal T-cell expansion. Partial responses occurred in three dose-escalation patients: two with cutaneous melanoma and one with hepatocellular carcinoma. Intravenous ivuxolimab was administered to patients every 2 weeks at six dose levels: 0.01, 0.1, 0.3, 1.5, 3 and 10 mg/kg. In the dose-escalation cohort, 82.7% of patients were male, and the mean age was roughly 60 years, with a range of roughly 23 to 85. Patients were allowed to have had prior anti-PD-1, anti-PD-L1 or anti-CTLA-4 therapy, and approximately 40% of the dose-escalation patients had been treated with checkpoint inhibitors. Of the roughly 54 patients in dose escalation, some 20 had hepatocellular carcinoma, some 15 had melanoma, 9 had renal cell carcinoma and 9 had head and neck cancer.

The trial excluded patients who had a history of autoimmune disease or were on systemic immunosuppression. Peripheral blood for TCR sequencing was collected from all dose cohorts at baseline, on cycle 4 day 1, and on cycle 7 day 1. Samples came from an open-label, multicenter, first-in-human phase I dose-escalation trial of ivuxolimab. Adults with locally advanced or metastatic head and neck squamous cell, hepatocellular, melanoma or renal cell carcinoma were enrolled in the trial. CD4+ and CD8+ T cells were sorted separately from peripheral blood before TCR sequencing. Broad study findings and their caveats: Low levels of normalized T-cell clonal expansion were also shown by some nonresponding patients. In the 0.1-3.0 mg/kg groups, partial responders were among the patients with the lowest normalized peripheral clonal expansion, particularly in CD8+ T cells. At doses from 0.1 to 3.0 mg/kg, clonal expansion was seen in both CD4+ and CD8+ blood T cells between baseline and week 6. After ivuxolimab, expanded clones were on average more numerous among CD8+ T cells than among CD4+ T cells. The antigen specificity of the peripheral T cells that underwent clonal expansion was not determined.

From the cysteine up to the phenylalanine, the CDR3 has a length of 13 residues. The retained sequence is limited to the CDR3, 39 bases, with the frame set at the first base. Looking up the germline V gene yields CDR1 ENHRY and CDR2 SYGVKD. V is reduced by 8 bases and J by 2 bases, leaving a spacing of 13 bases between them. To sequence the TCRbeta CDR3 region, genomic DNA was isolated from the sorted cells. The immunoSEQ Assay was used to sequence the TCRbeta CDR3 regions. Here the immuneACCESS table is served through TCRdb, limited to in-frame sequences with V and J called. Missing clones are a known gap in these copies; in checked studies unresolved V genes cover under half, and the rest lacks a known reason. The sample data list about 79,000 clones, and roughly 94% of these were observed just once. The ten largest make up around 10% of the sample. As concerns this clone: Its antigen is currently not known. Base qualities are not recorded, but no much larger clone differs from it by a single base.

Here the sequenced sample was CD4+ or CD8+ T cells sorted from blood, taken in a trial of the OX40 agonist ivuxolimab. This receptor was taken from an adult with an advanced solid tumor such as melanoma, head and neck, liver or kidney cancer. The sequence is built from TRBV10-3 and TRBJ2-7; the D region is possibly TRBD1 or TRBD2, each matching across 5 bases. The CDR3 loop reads CAIRDGETYEQYF. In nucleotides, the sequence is TGTGCCATCCGGGACGGGGAGACCTACGAGCAGTACTTC.